The rows below give T cell receptor beta chains drawn from one sample of a study of T cell responses to AZD1222 COVID-19 vaccine. TCRdb's table, derived via immunoSEQ multiplex PCR, lists solely in-frame clones and lacks some. The table records approximately 120,000 clones, around 83% of them present only once. The sequenced sample was peripheral blood, obtained 28 days after the second AZD1222 dose. The receptors stem from an adult who received the AZD1222 COVID-19 vaccine. CDR3s include the opening cysteine and the closing phenylalanine or tryptophan. A D gene is named only where the DNA matches it firmly. Size is stated for part of the rows, as once, few or many counts, or as a class when the clone is expanded.

D	J	size	V	DNA	CDR3
-	TRBJ1-6	-	TRBV25-1	TGTGCCAGCAGTGAAAGTTGGCCGGGGGATTCACCCCTCCACTTT	CASSESWPGDSPLHF
-	TRBJ1-1	-	TRBV11-3	TGTGCCAGCAGCCGACAGTTGAACACTGAAGCTTTCTTT	CASSRQLNTEAFF
-	TRBJ2-3	-	TRBV6-5	TGTGCCAGGGGGGGTACTAGCACAGATACGCAGTATTTT	CARGGTSTDTQYF
-	TRBJ2-7	-	TRBV3-1/TRBV3-2	TGTGCCAGCCGTGGCGCGGGGGCCAACGAGCAGTACTTC	CASRGAGANEQYF
-	TRBJ2-7	-	TRBV7-9	TGTGCCAGCAGCTTACGGGACTGGACCTACGAGCAGTACTTC	CASSLRDWTYEQYF
-	TRBJ1-5	-	TRBV28	TGTGCCAGCAGTTTTCCCCCTCAAAGGGGGATTCAGCCCCAGCATTTT	CASSFPPQRGIQPQHF
-	TRBJ1-2	-	TRBV19	TGTGCCAGTAGTATGAGGCCGGGGCCTGGCTACACCTTC	CASSMRPGPGYTF
-	TRBJ1-4	-	TRBV12-3/TRBV12-4	TGTGCCAGCAGTTTTTGGGGGAGGGAAAAACTGTTTTTT	CASSFWGREKLFF
-	TRBJ2-4	few	TRBV20-1	TGCAGTGCTGGACCACAGAACATTCAGTACTTC	CSAGPQNIQYF
-	TRBJ1-5	-	TRBV7-7	TGTGCCGTTGGTGGGTCCGGGGAGGGTCAGCCCCAGCATTTT	CAVGGSGEGQPQHF
-	TRBJ1-3	-	TRBV7-2	TGTGCCAGCAGCTTAGCGGCTCTCTCTGGAAACACCATATATTTT	CASSLAALSGNTIYF
-	TRBJ1-1	-	TRBV11-2	TGTGCCAGCAGCCCACTGGTCACTGAAGCTTTCTTT	CASSPLVTEAFF
TRBD1	TRBJ1-1	-	TRBV10-1	TGCGCCAGCAGTGAGTCAAACAGGGGGGAATCTGAAGCTTTCTTT	CASSESNRGESEAFF
TRBD1	TRBJ1-1	-	TRBV30	TGTGCCTGGAATCCAGGGGGCCGAACTGAAGCTTTCTTT	CAWNPGGRTEAFF
TRBD1	TRBJ2-2	-	TRBV11-2	TGTGCCAGCAGCCCGAGGACAGGGGTGAACACCGGGGAGCTGTTTTTT	CASSPRTGVNTGELFF
-	TRBJ1-4	-	TRBV6-6	TGTGCCAGCAGTTACGCCGATGAAAAACTGTTTTTT	CASSYADEKLFF
TRBD2	TRBJ2-5	-	TRBV4-1	TGCGCCAGCAGCCAAGGTTTCAGCGGGGTAAGAGAGACCCAGTACTTC	CASSQGFSGVRETQYF
-	TRBJ1-2	once	TRBV6-5	TGTGCCAGCGGGCGAGCTAACTATGGCTACACCTTC	CASGRANYGYTF
-	TRBJ1-2	-	TRBV6-5	TGTGCCAGCAGTTCTAGGGAAAACTATGGCTACACCTTC	CASSSRENYGYTF
-	TRBJ1-2	-	TRBV3-1/TRBV3-2	TGTGCCAGCAGCCGGACGGGAGACTATGGCTACACCTTC	CASSRTGDYGYTF
-	TRBJ1-2	-	TRBV28	TGTGCCAGCAGTGATAGGAGGTTCGGGAACTATGGCTACACCTTC	CASSDRRFGNYGYTF
TRBD1	TRBJ1-5	-	TRBV2	TGTGCCAGCAGAGACAGGGTAACCAATCAGCCCCAGCATTTT	CASRDRVTNQPQHF
TRBD1	TRBJ2-3	-	TRBV11-3	TGTGCCAGCAGCCCTGGGGACAGGGGCACAGATACGCAGTATTTT	CASSPGDRGTDTQYF